This TCR beta chain emerged from a study of blood T cells in healthy people across ages. Alongside a J-beta primer mix, a sample-barcoded 5' primer served in a second PCR lasting roughly 6 to 11 cycles. Every cDNA molecule bore a tag from a template-switch adaptor containing 12 random nucleotides. MiXCR was run by TCRdb on the 5' RACE reads, yielding one entry per CDR3 protein. The sample lists over a million distinct CDR3 sequences; approximately 42% were seen once. V lost 1 base to trimming and J lost 8 bases, with 3 bases between them. Germline assignment: CDR1 MNHEY and CDR2 SVGAGI. The length of the CDR3 is 12 residues.

This sequence originates from a woman under 30 in good health. The sequenced sample was blood. J is TRBJ1-6 and V is TRBV6-5; D call uncertain. The CDR3 sequence is CASSYWDSPLHF. CDR3 in DNA: TGTGCCAGCAGTTACTGGGATTCACCCCTCCACTTT.